These 27 T cell receptor beta chains originate from one sample sequenced in a study of blood T cell repertoires in COVID-19. Using immunoSEQ multiplex PCR, the repertoire was profiled, and TCRdb retains in-frame clones only, with some absent. The repertoire consists of 210,000 or so clones, with around 90% occurring once and the leading ten covering under 4.5%. Sequencing used PBMCs or T cells enriched from blood (not recorded which). The receptors were sampled from a woman aged 30 to 39 who had been exposed to COVID-19.

The CDR3 here is CAWSVLGRTEAFF. In DNA, the CDR3 is TGTGCCTGGAGTGTACTGGGGCGCACTGAAGCTTTCTTT. The J gene is TRBJ1-1, the V gene TRBV30; D might be TRBD1 (5 bases). The CDR3 consists of 13 residues. Germline lookup yields CDR1 GTSNPN and CDR2 SVGIG (reference sequence). Trimming removed 0 bases at V and 4 bases at J, with 9 bases between.

Relative to its sample, this clone is medium-sized. The rearrangement links TRBV6-5 to TRBJ1-2; possibly TRBD1 for D (6 bases). The CDR3 is 13 amino acids. Germline CDR1 is MNHEY and CDR2 is SVGAGI. V was shortened by 7 bases and J by 2 bases, with 11 bases between the two germline ends. CDR3: CASTPTGNYGYTF. The CDR3 region has the DNA TGTGCCAGCACCCCAACAGGGAACTATGGCTACACCTTC.

The chain has TRBV10-3 and TRBJ2-7; 7 positions match TRBD2. The CDR3 length is 15 residues. With 4 bases clipped from V and 2 bases from J, the junction kept 8 bases outside the gene matches. CDR1 ENHRY and CDR2 SYGVKD come from the germline V gene. Here the CDR3 DNA reads TGTGCCATCAGTGGAAATCCTAGCGGAGCCTACGAGCAGTACTTC. This encodes CAISGNPSGAYEQYF.

The genes are TRBV25-1 and TRBJ2-2; 10 bases match TRBD1. This CDR3 region has 17 residues. CDR1 and CDR2 from the germline V gene are MGHDK and SYGVNS. The junction had 5 bases not matched to a gene; V was cut back by 0 bases and J by 4 bases. The CDR3 DNA reads as TGTGCCAGCAGTGAATACCCGGGACAGGGGCCCACCGGGGAGCTGTTTTTT. Residues: CASSEYPGQGPTGELFF.

This clone was detected a few times. This chain uses TRBV19 with TRBJ1-5; D gene unclear. Germline V lookup: CDR1 LNHDA, CDR2 SQIVND (reference sequence). V dropped 5 bases and J dropped 5 bases, with 7 bases sitting between them. The CDR3 covers 12 residues. The CDR3 region is CASSLLDQPQHF. CDR3 DNA: TGTGCCAGTAGTTTACTAGATCAGCCCCAGCATTTT.

V is TRBV5-1 and J is TRBJ2-7; 7 bases agree with TRBD1. Germline V gene data show CDR1 as SGHRS and CDR2 as YFSETQ. Trimming cost V 0 bases and J 10 bases; bases outside gene matches: 10. The CDR3 contains 14 residues. CDR3 DNA: TGCGCCAGCAGCTTGGTTACAGGGGCAGTCCGACAGTACTTC. Amino acid sequence: CASSLVTGAVRQYF.

This clone was seen only once. The V gene is TRBV7-9, the J gene TRBJ1-2; D possibly corresponds to TRBD1 (5 bases). The ends were cut back, 1 base at V and 2 bases at J, with 14 bases in the middle. CDR3 length equals 16 residues. CDR1 and CDR2 from the germline V gene are SEHNR and FQNEAQ (reference sequence). CDR3 loop: CASSLVGQGENYGYTF. The CDR3 DNA reads TGTGCCAGCAGCTTAGTTGGGCAGGGCGAAAACTATGGCTACACCTTC.

This chain joins TRBV10-3 and TRBJ2-7; possible D gene TRBD2, 6 bases. Germline V gene lookup returns CDR1 ENHRY and CDR2 SYGVKD. This CDR3 region has 13 residues. V was pared by 6 bases and J by 7 bases, with 16 bases between. CDR3 DNA: TGTGCCATCAGCGCCACCTCTAGCGCAGAGCAGTACTTC. Protein sequence: CAISATSSAEQYF.

This rearrangement joins TRBV6-5 to TRBJ1-6, with no clear D. Germline CDR1 reads MNHEY; CDR2 reads SVGAGI. Trimming removed 2 bases from V and 9 bases from J, with 8 bases in between. CDR3 length: 13 amino acids. The CDR3 spells CASSYGIGSPLHF. CDR3 nucleotides: TGTGCCAGCAGTTACGGCATTGGTTCACCCCTCCACTTT.

This clone occurred once. This rearrangement joins TRBV28 to TRBJ1-1; 8 positions match TRBD1. The J segment lost 4 bases and the V segment lost 1 base, leaving 5 bases of the junction unmatched. Germline CDR1 and CDR2: MDHEN and SYDVKM. There are 15 residues in the CDR3. For the CDR3, the DNA is TGTGCCAGCAGTTTATTGGGCAGGGGGCTCACTGAAGCTTTCTTT. Translation gives CASSLLGRGLTEAFF.

This chain links TRBV25-1 with TRBJ1-1; D is unresolved. From germline, CDR1 is MGHDK and CDR2 SYGVNS. This CDR3 has 9 residues. Trimming removed 7 bases at V and 11 bases at J, with 8 bases between. The CDR3 DNA reads as TGTGCCAGCACTCTCCCGGCTTTCTTT. This codes for CASTLPAFF.

This chain joins TRBV11-2 and TRBJ2-2; TRBD1 matches at 7 bases. V trimming: 4 bases; J trimming: 5 bases; junction bases outside the gene matches: 10. The CDR3 length is 16 residues. CDR1 SGHAT and CDR2 FQNNGV come from the germline V gene. CDR3 in amino acids: CASSSTTGLITGELFF. CDR3 sequence (DNA): TGTGCCAGCAGCTCCACGACAGGGTTAATTACCGGGGAGCTGTTTTTT.

The J gene is TRBJ1-4, the V gene TRBV30; D possibly corresponds to TRBD1 (5 bases). Germline V gene sequence: CDR1 GTSNPN, CDR2 SVGIG (reference sequence). CDR3 length: 14 amino acids. V lost 0 bases to trimming and J lost 5 bases, with 10 bases between them. The CDR3 DNA is TGTGCCTGGAGTGTAGGGGCAGGCAATGAAAAACTGTTTTTT. Translation gives CAWSVGAGNEKLFF.

V and J are TRBV11-2 and TRBJ2-7; 11 nucleotides align to TRBD2. This CDR3 contains 14 residues. After removal of 6 bases from V and 6 bases from J, the junction contained 7 bases not matched to a gene. Germline V gene lookup returns CDR1 SGHAT and CDR2 FQNNGV. Here the CDR3 DNA reads TGTGCCAGCAGTTATAGCGGGAGGGCCTCCGAGCAGTACTTC. This sequence encodes CASSYSGRASEQYF.

This clone showed up just once. The chain combines TRBV9 with TRBJ2-5; D possibly corresponds to TRBD1 (6 bases). The V gene lost 5 bases and the J gene lost 5 bases, with 16 bases spanning the gap. Germline CDR1 reads SGDLS; CDR2 reads YYNGEE. The CDR3 length is 14 residues. In DNA form, the CDR3 reads TGTGCCAGCAGAATTAGCCGGGACAAGGAGACCCAGTACTTC. The encoded protein is CASRISRDKETQYF.

This clone occurred once. This rearrangement joins TRBV4-1 to TRBJ2-7, with 8 bases identical to TRBD2. Germline V gene data show CDR1 as MGHRA and CDR2 as YSYEKL. The CDR3 covers 15 residues. J was trimmed by 0 bases and V by 1 base; bases with no gene match: 2. CDR3 sequence: CASSQASGSSYEQYF. The CDR3 DNA is TGCGCCAGCAGCCAAGCCAGCGGGAGCTCCTACGAGCAGTACTTC.

The rearrangement joins TRBV29-1 to TRBJ2-1; D possibly corresponds to TRBD1 (5 bases). The CDR3 consists of 16 residues. Trimming took off 1 base at V and 4 bases at J, with 17 bases between the two ends. Germline V gene data show CDR1 as SQVTM and CDR2 as ANQGSEA. The CDR3 sequence: CSVEGKGQGLYNEQFF. CDR3 DNA sequence: TGCAGCGTTGAAGGGAAAGGGCAGGGTTTATACAATGAGCAGTTCTTC.

The V and J genes are TRBV15 and TRBJ1-2; the D is unclear. The germline V and J ends were trimmed by 5 bases and 4 bases, with 8 bases remaining between them. The germline gives CDR1 LNHNV, CDR2 YYDKDF (reference sequence). This CDR3 spans 12 amino acids. The CDR3, as DNA: TGTGCCACCAGCGCTCGCGGCTATGGCTACACCTTC. It specifies CATSARGYGYTF.

The V gene is TRBV18, the J gene TRBJ2-1, with D maybe TRBD2 (6 bases). Germline V CDR1 and CDR2: KGHSH, LQKENI. CDR3 length: 12 residues. Trimming took 2 bases from V and 8 from J, leaving 7 bases between them. CDR3 nucleotide sequence: TGTGCCAGCTCACCAACGGGGGATGAGCAGTTCTTC. Residues: CASSPTGDEQFF. The full variable domain, with the rest looked up from reference TRBV18 and TRBJ2-1, is NAGVMQNPRHLVRRRGQEARLRCSPMKGHSHVYWYRQLPEEGLKFMVYLQKENIIDESGMPKERFSAEFPKEGPSILRIQQVVRGDSAAYFCASSPTGDEQFFGPGTRLTVL.

On this clone: One end of the junction does not line up with germline, which may come from a read error. The genes are TRBV27 and TRBJ1-1; weak D call: TRBD1 (5 bases). This CDR3 region has 14 residues. From germline, CDR1 is MNHEY and CDR2 SMNVEV (reference sequence). This CDR3 is CATSRNRRNTEAFF. The CDR3 region has the DNA TGTGCCACCAGTCGGAACAGGAGAAACACTGAAGCTTTCTTT.

This chain links TRBV19 with TRBJ1-1; weak D call: TRBD1 (5 bases). The CDR3 is 14 residues long. CDR1 and CDR2 from the germline V gene are LNHDA and SQIVND (reference sequence). Deletions cut 2 bases from V and 0 bases from J, with 7 bases between. The CDR3 here is CASSINRLNTEAFF. The CDR3 bases are TGTGCCAGTAGTATAAACAGGTTGAACACTGAAGCTTTCTTT. Complete variable domain (other parts from reference TRBV19 and TRBJ1-1): DGGITQSPKYLFRKEGQNVTLSCEQNLNHDAMYWYRQDPGQGLRLIYYSQIVNDFQKGDIAEGYSVSREKKESFPLTVTSAQKNPTAFYLCASSINRLNTEAFFGQGTRLTVV.

The chain links TRBV5-1 to TRBJ2-2; TRBD2 matches 11 bases. The germline V gene encodes CDR1 SGHRS and CDR2 YFSETQ. V was pared by 0 bases and J by 4 bases, with 8 bases of the junction left unmatched. This CDR3 region has 18 residues. DNA for the CDR3: TGCGCCAGCAGCTTGGAGTTGGTGGGACTAGCGGTCACCGGGGAGCTGTTTTTT. Translated: CASSLELVGLAVTGELFF. Complete variable domain (other parts from reference TRBV5-1 and TRBJ2-2): KAGVTQTPRYLIKTRGQQVTLSCSPISGHRSVSWYQQTPGQGLQFLFEYFSETQRNKGNFPGRFSGRQFSNSRSEMNVSTLELGDSALYLCASSLELVGLAVTGELFFGEGSRLTVL.

This clone showed up just once. The chain couples TRBV19 to TRBJ1-1, with D possibly matching TRBD1 (6 bases). Germline-derived CDR1 and CDR2 are LNHDA and SQIVND (reference sequence). The CDR3 is 14 residues long. Deletions cut 6 bases from V and 5 bases from J, with 16 bases between. The CDR3 bases are TGTGCCAGTAGAGGGGGAAGGGCCCTGACTGAAGCTTTCTTT. Its translation: CASRGGRALTEAFF.

The chain uses TRBV7-3 and TRBJ1-4, with D hard to call. CDR3 size: 13 residues. From germline, CDR1 is SGHTA and CDR2 FQGTGA. Trimming stripped 8 bases from V and 5 bases from J, with 12 bases between. The DNA of the CDR3 is TGTGCCAGCGCGGCGGGAGTAAATGAAAAACTGTTTTTT. Amino acid sequence: CASAAGVNEKLFF.

The chain couples TRBV4-1 to TRBJ2-1; D is perhaps TRBD1 (6 bases). Germline V gene sequence: CDR1 MGHRA, CDR2 YSYEKL. Trimming took 6 bases from V and 2 from J, leaving 14 bases between them. CDR3 length: 15 amino acids. CDR3 DNA sequence: TGCGCCAGCAGTTACAGGGAACAGACCTACAATGAGCAGTTCTTC. Translated, it gives CASSYREQTYNEQFF.

CDR3 loop: CASRYRGQGAREKLFF. CDR3 DNA sequence: TGTGCCAGCAGATACCGGGGCCAGGGGGCGCGTGAAAAACTGTTTTTT. This sequence joins TRBV6-5 and TRBJ1-4; 8 bases match TRBD1. J gave up 7 bases and V 6 bases, and 13 bases lay outside the gene matches. The CDR3 has 16 amino acids. Germline loops: CDR1 MNHEY, CDR2 SVGAGI.

The V and J genes are TRBV19 and TRBJ2-5, with a tentative D call TRBD2 (5 bases). V was pared by 4 bases and J by 1 base, with 7 bases between. The CDR3 sequence is 13 residues long. The germline gives CDR1 LNHDA, CDR2 SQIVND (reference sequence). The CDR3 here is CASSTTTQETQYF. In nucleotides, the CDR3 is TGTGCCAGTAGTACGACTACCCAAGAGACCCAGTACTTC.